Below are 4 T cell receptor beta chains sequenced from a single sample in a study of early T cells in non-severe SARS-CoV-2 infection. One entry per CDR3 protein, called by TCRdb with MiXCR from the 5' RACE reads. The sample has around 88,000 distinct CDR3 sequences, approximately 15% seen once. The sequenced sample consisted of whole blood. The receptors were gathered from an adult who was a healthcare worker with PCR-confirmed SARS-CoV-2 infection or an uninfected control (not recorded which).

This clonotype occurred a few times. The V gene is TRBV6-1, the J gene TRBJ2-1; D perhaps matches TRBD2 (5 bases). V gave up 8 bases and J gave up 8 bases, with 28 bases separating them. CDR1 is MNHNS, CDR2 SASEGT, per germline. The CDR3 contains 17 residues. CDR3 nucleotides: TGTGCCAGCGAATCCAACATAGGACCGACGGGGAGAGATGAGCAGTTCTTC. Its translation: CASESNIGPTGRDEQFF.

The CDR3 nucleotides are TGCGCCAGCAGCATCGGACTAGCGGGGCTCAATGAGCAGTTCTTC. Translation gives CASSIGLAGLNEQFF. The chain employs TRBV5-1 and TRBJ2-1, with TRBD2 identical over 12 bases. CDR3 length: 15 amino acids. Germline V gene lookup returns CDR1 SGHRS and CDR2 YFSETQ. Trimming took 4 bases from V and 6 from J; bases not matched to a gene: 5.

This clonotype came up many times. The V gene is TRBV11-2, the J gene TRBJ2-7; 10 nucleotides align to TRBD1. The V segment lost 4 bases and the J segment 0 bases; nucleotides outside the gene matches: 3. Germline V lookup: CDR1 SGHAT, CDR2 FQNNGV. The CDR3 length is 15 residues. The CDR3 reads CASSSGQGVSYEQYF. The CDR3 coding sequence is TGTGCCAGCAGCTCCGGACAGGGGGTCTCCTACGAGCAGTACTTC.

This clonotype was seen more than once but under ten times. Here the CDR3 reads CASSLEGGAYNEQFF. DNA for the CDR3: TGTGCCAGCAGCTTAGAGGGGGGCGCCTACAATGAGCAGTTCTTC. This chain links TRBV7-9 with TRBJ2-1, with D perhaps TRBD1 or TRBD2 (6 bases each). V was shortened by 1 base and J by 2 bases, with 9 bases between the two germline ends. CDR3 length: 15 residues. CDR1 SEHNR and CDR2 FQNEAQ come from the germline V gene (reference sequence).